These 29 T cell receptor beta chains came from one sample sequenced in a study of T cell responses to AZD1222 COVID-19 vaccine. Assay used: immunoSEQ multiplex PCR; TCRdb lists only in-frame clones, some missing. In the table there are 89,000 or so clones, just over 85% of which are singletons. The specimen was peripheral blood, collected 28 days after the second AZD1222 dose. The receptors were gathered from an adult who received the AZD1222 COVID-19 vaccine.

This clone was found once. The chain employs TRBV11-2 and TRBJ2-7; D perhaps matches TRBD2 (6 bases). Germline-derived CDR1 and CDR2 are SGHAT and FQNNGV. Between the trimmed V and J ends, which lost 7 bases and 4 bases, there was a span of 17 bases. CDR3 size: 14 residues. The CDR3, as DNA: TGTGCCAGCACCCCGCGACGGAGGGATTACGAGCAGTACTTC. Translation: CASTPRRRDYEQYF.

The V call is TRBV13, the J call TRBJ2-2; no clear D. V was shortened by 5 bases and J by 5 bases, with 9 bases between the two germline ends. The germline CDR1 and CDR2 sequences are PRHDT and FYEKMQ (reference sequence). The CDR3 totals 13 residues. The CDR3 coding sequence is TGTGCCAGCAGCCTCTGGTCGACCGGGGAGCTGTTTTTT. Translated, it gives CASSLWSTGELFF.

The chain couples TRBV27 to TRBJ1-5, with D perhaps matching TRBD1 (5 bases). Germline values: CDR1 MNHEY, CDR2 SMNVEV (reference sequence). Trimming pared 5 bases from V and 9 bases from J, leaving 14 bases between. The CDR3 has 13 amino acids. The CDR3 DNA follows: TGTGCCAGCAGTCCCCGTCTCGGGGCGCCCCAGCATTTT. It translates to CASSPRLGAPQHF.

The rearrangement joins TRBV7-9 to TRBJ2-3, with D possibly matching TRBD2 (5 bases). V lost 3 bases to trimming and J lost 4 bases, with 11 bases between them. CDR1 and CDR2 from the germline V gene are SEHNR and FQNEAQ (reference sequence). CDR3 size: 14 residues. DNA for the CDR3: TGTGCCAGCAGCTTGAGCGCCGGGGCAGATACGCAGTATTTT. Translation: CASSLSAGADTQYF.

J is TRBJ2-5 and V is TRBV7-9; D is undetermined. The germline CDR1 and CDR2 sequences are SEHNR and FQNEAQ (reference sequence). V was trimmed by 1 base and J by 3 bases, leaving 12 bases between them. The CDR3 runs to 15 residues. The CDR3 spells CASSLGFGLEETQYF. CDR3 nucleotide sequence: TGTGCCAGCAGCTTAGGATTCGGGCTTGAAGAGACCCAGTACTTC.

The gene calls are TRBV7-8 and TRBJ1-3; D uncertain. CDR3 length: 15 amino acids. Looked up from germline, CDR1 is SGHVS and CDR2 is FQNEAQ. With 5 bases removed from V and 0 bases from J, the gap between germline ends came to 11 bases. The CDR3 DNA follows: TGTGCCAGCAGCCTCGGGGAAACCTCTGGAAACACCATATATTTT. It translates to CASSLGETSGNTIYF.

The chain couples TRBV30 to TRBJ2-1; D is ambiguous. The CDR3 length is 13 residues. Trimming cost V 2 bases and J 0 bases, with 5 bases left between them. Germline V gene sequence: CDR1 GTSNPN, CDR2 SVGIG (reference sequence). The CDR3 region has the DNA TGTGCCTGGAGTCACCGCTCCTACAATGAGCAGTTCTTC. Translation gives CAWSHRSYNEQFF.

CDR3 residues: CASSQAGTGFNQPQHF. The CDR3, as DNA: TGCGCCAGCAGCCAAGCCGGGACAGGATTCAATCAGCCCCAGCATTTT. The genes are TRBV4-1 and TRBJ1-5; 8 bases are shared with TRBD1. Trimming at V came to 1 base and at J to 3 bases, leaving 5 bases not matched to a gene. The CDR3 is 16 residues long. CDR1 is MGHRA, CDR2 YSYEKL, per germline.

The chain is built from TRBV5-6 and TRBJ2-5, with 11 bases identical to TRBD2. The CDR3 loop spans 16 amino acids. V shed 4 bases, J shed 2 bases, and the junction held 7 bases outside the gene matches. Germline V gene sequence: CDR1 SGHDT, CDR2 YYEEEE. CDR3 sequence (DNA): TGTGCCAGCAGCATCACCGGGACTAGCGGACAAGAGACCCAGTACTTC. Translating gives CASSITGTSGQETQYF.

The genes are TRBV7-9 and TRBJ1-5, with 8 bases aligning to TRBD1. The V gene's germline CDR1 is SEHNR and CDR2 FQNEAQ (reference sequence). V trimming: 5 bases; J trimming: 0 bases; junction bases outside the gene matches: 12. CDR3 size: 18 residues. CDR3 nucleotide sequence: TGTGCCAGCAGCCTTGGACAGGGAGGGATGAGTAGCAATCAGCCCCAGCATTTT. Protein product: CASSLGQGGMSSNQPQHF.

The rearrangement joins TRBV4-2 to TRBJ1-2; D gene uncertain. The CDR3 totals 15 residues. Looked up from germline, CDR1 is LGHNA and CDR2 is YNFKEQ. V was pared by 1 base and J by 2 bases, with 11 bases between. The CDR3 loop reads CASSQGDLGNYGYTF. The CDR3 DNA follows: TGTGCCAGCAGCCAAGGTGATCTGGGGAACTATGGCTACACCTTC.

The DNA of the CDR3 is TGTGCCGTGAGCAACTCTAACTATGGCTACACCTTC. Protein product: CAVSNSNYGYTF. The chain links TRBV28 to TRBJ1-2, with D unclear. This CDR3 contains 12 residues. The germline gives CDR1 MDHEN, CDR2 SYDVKM. V dropped 11 bases and J dropped 0 bases, with 10 bases sitting between them.

The V call is TRBV4-3, the J call TRBJ2-7; 7 bases are shared with TRBD2. From germline, CDR1 is LGHNA and CDR2 YSLEER. The CDR3 sequence is 14 residues long. Germline trimming cut 2 bases from V and 6 bases from J; bases unmatched to any gene: 7. The DNA of the CDR3 is TGCGCCAGCAGCCAATGGGCGGGAGTGGGCGAGCAGTACTTC. Encoded protein: CASSQWAGVGEQYF.

DNA of the CDR3: TGCGCCAGCAGCCCGGGACTAGCGGACACAGATACGCAGTATTTT. This translates into CASSPGLADTDTQYF. This chain uses TRBV5-1 with TRBJ2-3; the match to TRBD2 covers 11 bases. V shed 4 bases, J shed 2 bases, and the junction held 3 bases outside the gene matches. The CDR3 covers 15 residues. CDR1 and CDR2 from the germline V gene are SGHRS and YFSETQ.

This clone has a single count. The chain combines TRBV6-6 with TRBJ1-3; tentative D call: TRBD1 (5 bases). The CDR3 is 17 residues long. Germline V gene lookup returns CDR1 MNHNY and CDR2 SVGAGI (reference sequence). The V and J ends lost 5 bases and 0 bases respectively, with 17 bases between them. This chain's CDR3 is CASSLRSQAASGNTIYF. The CDR3 DNA reads TGTGCCAGCAGTCTCCGCTCACAGGCCGCCTCTGGAAACACCATATATTTT.

The chain carries TRBV6-7 and TRBJ1-5; a possible D gene is TRBD1 (5 bases). TRBV6-7 qualifies as an ORF whose function is uncertain. The CDR3 is 16 amino acids. Between the trimmed V and J ends, which lost 0 bases and 4 bases, there was a span of 13 bases. CDR3 in amino acids: CASSYSTLGGNQPQHF. The CDR3, as DNA: TGTGCCAGCAGTTACTCAACACTTGGGGGTAATCAGCCCCAGCATTTT.

The chain couples TRBV9 to TRBJ2-1; 7 bases agree with TRBD2. This CDR3 has 15 amino acids. With V trimmed by 0 bases and J by 9 bases, 9 bases remained unmatched. The germline gives CDR1 SGDLS, CDR2 YYNGEE. The chain's CDR3 is CASSVGGSDLGEQFF. DNA for the CDR3: TGTGCCAGCAGCGTAGGCGGGAGCGACCTGGGTGAGCAGTTCTTC.

The chain employs TRBV6-6 and TRBJ1-5; D gene unclear. The CDR3 covers 15 residues. The germline CDR1 and CDR2 sequences are MNHNY and SVGAGI (reference sequence). V was cut by 8 bases and J by 0 bases, with 14 bases left in between. The CDR3 loop reads CASVPHDNSNQPQHF. The DNA for the CDR3 is TGTGCCAGCGTCCCACACGACAATAGCAATCAGCCCCAGCATTTT.

The chain recombines TRBV6-5 with TRBJ2-7, with 11 bases matching TRBD1. Trimming cost V 6 bases and J 3 bases; bases outside gene matches: 7. Germline CDR1 reads MNHEY; CDR2 reads SVGAGI. CDR3 size: 15 residues. The CDR3: CASRTGQGGHYEQYF. The CDR3 bases are TGTGCCAGCAGAACGGGACAGGGGGGCCACTACGAGCAGTACTTC.

J is TRBJ2-1 and V is TRBV7-7, with 9 bases aligning to TRBD1. This CDR3 is 15 amino acids long. Germline V lookup: CDR1 SSHAT, CDR2 FNYEAQ (reference sequence). J lost 9 bases, V lost 1 base, and 7 bases had no gene match. CDR3 DNA: TGTGCCAGCAGCTTAGGGACAGGGGCCCACGGTGAGCAGTTCTTC. Translating it yields CASSLGTGAHGEQFF.

The chain recombines TRBV12-2 with TRBJ2-7; no DNA check was done on the table's D call, TRBD2. TRBV12-2 is a known pseudogene. The CDR3 totals 14 residues. CDR3 nucleotides: TGCGAGAGCACACGGCTAGCGACTAGCTACGAGCAGTACTTC. Its protein product is CESTRLATSYEQYF.

This clone was observed a few times. The chain links TRBV3-1 (or the pseudogene TRBV3-2) to TRBJ1-6; no clear D. V was shortened by 3 bases and J by 9 bases, with 6 bases between the two germline ends. Germline V CDR1 and CDR2: LGHDT, YNNKEL (reference sequence). The CDR3 runs 12 residues. CDR3 loop: CASSQRSSPLHF. CDR3 coding DNA: TGTGCCAGCAGCCAGAGGTCTTCACCCCTCCACTTT.

Only one count was recorded for this clone. This CDR3 is CASSQDPAGSYGETQYF. CDR3 DNA sequence: TGCGCCAGCAGCCAAGACCCAGCGGGCTCCTACGGGGAGACCCAGTACTTC. The chain couples TRBV4-1 to TRBJ2-5; a possible D gene is TRBD2 (6 bases). The CDR3 is made up of 17 amino acids. CDR1 and CDR2 (germline): MGHRA, YSYEKL. V dropped 0 bases and J dropped 5 bases, with 19 bases sitting between them.

By its share, this clone is medium-sized. The chain recombines TRBV7-9 with TRBJ1-1; the D is unclear. Germline CDR1 reads SEHNR; CDR2 reads FQNEAQ (reference sequence). This CDR3 spans 15 amino acids. Trimming shortened V by 1 base and J by 1 base, and 10 bases separated the two germline ends. The CDR3 is CASSLGSGRNTEAFF. Written as DNA, the CDR3 is TGTGCCAGCAGCTTAGGTTCGGGGAGGAACACTGAAGCTTTCTTT.

This clone was recorded only once. The chain carries TRBV28 and TRBJ1-1, with a weak D call TRBD1 (6 bases). Deletions cut 4 bases from V and 3 bases from J, with 15 bases between. This CDR3 contains 15 residues. Germline CDR1 reads MDHEN; CDR2 reads SYDVKM. CDR3 bases: TGTGCCAGCAGTTCCCCGGGGGGCGCGGACACTGAAGCTTTCTTT. Protein product: CASSSPGGADTEAFF.

V gene TRBV10-1 combines with J gene TRBJ2-5; D possibly corresponds to TRBD2 (5 bases). The V gene lost 4 bases and the J gene lost 7 bases, with 13 bases spanning the gap. The CDR3 has 13 residues. Germline V CDR1 and CDR2: WNHNN, SYGVQD (reference sequence). As DNA, the CDR3 is TGCGCCAGCAGTGGGGGAGACCGCCGGACCCAGTACTTC. It yields the protein CASSGGDRRTQYF.

A few counts support this clone. The CDR3 DNA sequence: TGTGCCAGCAGTGAAGAGGGACAACGAAAAGAGACCCAGTACTTC. Its protein product is CASSEEGQRKETQYF. The V gene is TRBV2, the J gene TRBJ2-5; D may be TRBD1 (6 bases). The CDR3 sequence is 15 residues long. The V gene lost 1 base and the J gene lost 3 bases, with 12 bases spanning the gap. Germline V gene sequence: CDR1 SNHLY, CDR2 FYNNEI. The full variable domain, its missing parts supplied by reference TRBV2 and TRBJ2-5, is EPEVTQTPSHQVTQMGQEVILRCVPISNHLYFYWYRQILGQKVEFLVSFYNNEISEKSEIFDDQFSVERPDGSNFTLKIRSTKLEDSAMYFCASSEEGQRKETQYFGPGTRLLVL.

The gene calls are TRBV3-1 (or the pseudogene TRBV3-2) and TRBJ1-2; no clear D gene. Germline CDR1 is LGHDT and CDR2 is YNNKEL (reference sequence). CDR3 length: 12 amino acids. Trimming took off 3 bases at V and 4 bases at J, with 6 bases between the two ends. CDR3 protein: CASSQGTYGYTF. CDR3 nucleotide sequence: TGTGCCAGCAGCCAGGGCACCTATGGCTACACCTTC.

The rearrangement joins TRBV19 to TRBJ2-3, with TRBD2 matching over 8 bases. The CDR3 consists of 16 residues. The junction had 6 bases not matched to a gene; V was cut back by 4 bases and J by 0 bases. From germline, CDR1 is LNHDA and CDR2 SQIVND (reference sequence). The CDR3 spells CASSTSASGSTDTQYF. CDR3 coding DNA: TGTGCCAGTAGTACCTCGGCTAGCGGGAGCACAGATACGCAGTATTTT.